This passage covers 25 T cell receptor beta chains from one sample sequenced in a study of T-cell memory formation after mild COVID-19 (dated by TCRdb to the early 2020s). The library relied on 5' RACE. For sequencing, an Illumina NovaSeq 6000 was employed. TCRdb redid the processing of the public reads, applying fastp at Q25 and MiXCR, and retained in-frame beta chains. A single entry per CDR3 protein holds the most common genes and DNA from its merged rows. This sample has 150,000 to 200,000 distinct CDR3 sequences in its table, and 11% of those were observed once. The ten largest clones represent less than 4% of the sample. Sequencing was performed on PBMCs or a T cell subset sorted from them (not recorded which). The origin of the receptors is a man aged 18 to 29 who had mild COVID-19 (a few samples of this study predate the infection). The sample titles of this study are shuffled in the database, so cell type and time point are left out; the donor was told from shared clones.

This clonotype was counted between two and nine times. The rearrangement links TRBV7-3 to TRBJ2-1; D remains ambiguous. Germline loops: CDR1 SGHTA, CDR2 FQGTGA. V shed 3 bases and J shed 6 bases, with 9 bases lying between them. CDR3 length: 13 residues. The CDR3 spells CASSFSWANEQFF. In nucleotides, the CDR3 is TGTGCCAGCAGCTTCTCGTGGGCCAATGAGCAGTTCTTC.

This chain uses TRBV7-2 with TRBJ1-6; possibly TRBD1 for D (6 bases). V was clipped by 2 bases and J by 10 bases, with 15 bases between them. CDR1 is SGHTA and CDR2 is FQGNSA in the germline V gene. The CDR3 length is 15 residues. CDR3 loop: CASSLSQGVLSPLHF. CDR3 bases: TGTGCCAGCAGCTTATCACAGGGTGTCTTATCACCCCTCCACTTT.

V gene TRBV6-5 combines with J gene TRBJ1-6; 7 nucleotides align to TRBD1. The CDR3 extends over 15 amino acids. Trimming at V came to 6 bases and at J to 10 bases, leaving 12 bases not matched to a gene. CDR1 is MNHEY and CDR2 is SVGAGI in the germline V gene. CDR3 region: CASRRQGASDSPLHF. The CDR3 region has the DNA TGTGCCAGCAGAAGACAGGGCGCCTCCGACTCACCCCTCCACTTT.

The table lists this clonotype with a few counts. The V and J genes are TRBV11-2 and TRBJ2-3, with a weak D call TRBD2 (6 bases). CDR3 length: 14 amino acids. The germline CDR1 and CDR2 sequences are SGHAT and FQNNGV. V was shortened by 2 bases and J by 8 bases, with 14 bases between the two germline ends. The CDR3 protein is CASSLNHGGFTQYF. CDR3 sequence (DNA): TGTGCCAGCAGCTTAAATCATGGAGGGTTTACGCAGTATTTT.

This clonotype has more than one count but fewer than ten. V is TRBV5-1 and J is TRBJ2-3, with D uncertain. Germline V gives CDR1 SGHRS, CDR2 YFSETQ. The CDR3 loop spans 14 amino acids. The V end was cut by 0 bases, the J end by 5 bases, with 10 bases between. The CDR3 reads CASSLGVQGDTQYF. The CDR3 DNA sequence: TGCGCCAGCAGCTTGGGTGTGCAAGGAGATACGCAGTATTTT.

V usage is TRBV5-1 and J usage is TRBJ2-5; 8 bases line up with TRBD1. CDR3 length: 14 amino acids. Losses at the gene ends were 4 bases for V and 2 bases for J; bases not matched to a gene: 4. Germline V lookup: CDR1 SGHRS, CDR2 YFSETQ. The CDR3 region is CASSPGQGQETQYF. As DNA, the CDR3 is TGCGCCAGCAGCCCCGGACAGGGACAAGAGACCCAGTACTTC.

This clonotype was detected only a few times. The chain employs TRBV19 and TRBJ2-5, with 13 positions matching TRBD2. Looked up from germline, CDR1 is LNHDA and CDR2 is SQIVND (reference sequence). The J segment lost 4 bases and the V segment lost 8 bases, leaving 10 bases of the junction unmatched. The CDR3 consists of 16 residues. CDR3 protein: CASRTSGGARGETQYF. DNA of the CDR3: TGTGCCAGTCGAACTAGCGGGGGGGCGAGGGGAGAGACCCAGTACTTC.

This clonotype was recorded at least ten times. The rearrangement joins TRBV7-3 to TRBJ2-1; D tentatively fits TRBD1 or TRBD2 (5 bases each). The V gene lost 3 bases and the J gene lost 4 bases, with 7 bases spanning the gap. CDR3 length: 13 amino acids. Germline V gene sequence: CDR1 SGHTA, CDR2 FQGTGA. Here the CDR3 reads CASSLRGYNEQFF. Here the CDR3 DNA reads TGTGCCAGCAGCTTGAGGGGATACAATGAGCAGTTCTTC.

The rearrangement uses TRBV12-3 or TRBV12-4 and TRBJ2-5; D may be TRBD1 or TRBD2 (7 bases each). The CDR3 covers 15 residues. Trimming took off 7 bases at V and 5 bases at J, with 20 bases between the two ends. The CDR3 spells CASKPGRGLVETQYF. CDR3 coding DNA: TGTGCCAGCAAACCGGGGAGGGGGCTGGTCGAGACCCAGTACTTC.

In this sample, this clonotype turned up many times. This sequence joins TRBV7-8 and TRBJ2-5; D tentatively fits TRBD1 or TRBD2 (6 bases each). CDR1 and CDR2 from the germline V gene are SGHVS and FQNEAQ. V lost 1 base and J 1 base, leaving 13 bases between the germline ends. This CDR3 has 16 amino acids. The CDR3: CASSLVGWGAQETQYF. The CDR3 coding sequence is TGTGCCAGCAGCTTAGTCGGGTGGGGGGCCCAAGAGACCCAGTACTTC.

The chain links TRBV7-2 to TRBJ2-3, with D perhaps TRBD2 (6 bases). The germline V gene has CDR1 SGHTA and CDR2 FQGNSA. The ends were cut back, 0 bases at V and 4 bases at J, with 8 bases in the middle. This CDR3 region has 14 residues. CDR3: CASSLAGRSDTQYF. The CDR3, as DNA: TGTGCCAGCAGCTTAGCGGGGAGGTCAGATACGCAGTATTTT. Drawing the rest from reference TRBV7-2 and TRBJ2-3, the complete variable domain is GAGVSQSPSNKVTEKGKDVELRCDPISGHTALYWYRQSLGQGLEFLIYFQGNSAPDKSGLPSDRFSAERTGGSVSTLTIQRTQQEDSAVYLCASSLAGRSDTQYFGPGTRLTVL.

The chain carries TRBV12-3 or TRBV12-4 and TRBJ2-3; 11 bases line up with TRBD2. Germline trimming cut 5 bases from V and 5 bases from J; bases unmatched to any gene: 15. The CDR3 covers 18 residues. CDR3 residues: CASSVIDRLAGGVDTQYF. The CDR3 DNA follows: TGTGCCAGCAGTGTAATAGACCGGCTAGCGGGGGGTGTAGATACGCAGTATTTT.

This clonotype occurred many times. The V and J genes are TRBV20-1 and TRBJ2-5; TRBD2 matches at 7 bases. The CDR3 runs 13 residues. Germline lookup yields CDR1 DFQATT and CDR2 SNEGSKA (reference sequence). With 6 bases clipped from V and 3 bases from J, the junction kept 7 bases outside the gene matches. DNA of the CDR3: TGCAGTGCCGTATCGGGGGGAAAAGAGACCCAGTACTTC. Protein sequence: CSAVSGGKETQYF.

This clonotype was found a few times. The genes are TRBV5-8 and TRBJ1-4; D uncertain. From germline, CDR1 is SGHTS and CDR2 YDEGEE. The germline V and J ends were trimmed by 3 bases and 8 bases, with 11 bases remaining between them. The CDR3 extends over 13 amino acids. The CDR3 reads CASSSLATEKLFF. The DNA for the CDR3 is TGTGCCAGCAGCTCCTTGGCCACGGAAAAACTGTTTTTT.

This clonotype was counted a few times. This chain links TRBV20-1 with TRBJ2-7; D may be TRBD1 (6 bases). The CDR3 runs 14 residues. Trimming took off 4 bases at V and 2 bases at J, with 15 bases between the two ends. Germline lookup yields CDR1 DFQATT and CDR2 SNEGSKA (reference sequence). The CDR3 DNA reads TGCAGTGCTACCCGACCGGACAGAACCTACGAGCAGTACTTC. This sequence encodes CSATRPDRTYEQYF.

This sequence joins TRBV10-3 and TRBJ1-5; maybe TRBD1 (5 bases). There are 13 residues in the CDR3. Germline V lookup: CDR1 ENHRY, CDR2 SYGVKD. V lost 8 bases and J 0 bases, leaving 8 bases between the germline ends. The CDR3 reads CAIGGDSNQPQHF. The CDR3 nucleotides read TGTGCCATCGGGGGGGATAGCAATCAGCCCCAGCATTTT.

V usage is TRBV10-1 and J usage is TRBJ2-2, with 11 nucleotides matching TRBD1. The CDR3 covers 13 residues. Germline V gene sequence: CDR1 WNHNN, CDR2 SYGVQD (reference sequence). V lost 6 bases, J lost 12 bases, and 6 bases stayed unmatched. The CDR3 coding sequence is TGCGCCAGCAGCGGACAGGGGGCCGGCCAGCTGTTTTTT. Protein sequence: CASSGQGAGQLFF.

This clonotype was picked up many times. The chain carries TRBV4-1 and TRBJ2-1, with D perhaps TRBD2 (6 bases). Germline assignment: CDR1 MGHRA and CDR2 YSYEKL. The CDR3 is made up of 16 amino acids. Trimming took off 4 bases at V and 6 bases at J, with 19 bases between the two ends. Here the CDR3 DNA reads TGCGCCAGCAGCCCCCGGGACTTCATTACCTCCAATGAGCAGTTCTTC. This translates into CASSPRDFITSNEQFF.

This clonotype showed up many times. This sequence joins TRBV12-3 or TRBV12-4 and TRBJ2-1, with D tentatively TRBD2 (5 bases). The CDR3 loop spans 15 amino acids. With 1 base removed from V and 2 bases from J, the gap between germline ends came to 9 bases. In DNA form, the CDR3 reads TGTGCCAGCAGTTTAGAAGCGGCTGCCTACAATGAGCAGTTCTTC. Translated: CASSLEAAAYNEQFF.

This clonotype was seen only a few times. The chain joins TRBV27 to TRBJ1-6; tentatively, D is TRBD1 (6 bases). The CDR3 runs to 15 residues. V lost 5 bases and J lost 10, with 18 bases in between. CDR1 and CDR2 (germline): MNHEY, SMNVEV (reference sequence). In nucleotides, the CDR3 is TGTGCCAGCAGTCCCGACTCACAGGGACGATCACCCCTCCACTTT. The encoded protein is CASSPDSQGRSPLHF.

The chain recombines TRBV6-2 or TRBV6-3 with TRBJ2-7; tentative D call: TRBD2 (5 bases). The CDR3 covers 12 residues. Germline loops: CDR1 MNHEY, CDR2 SVGEGT. Trimming removed 0 bases at V and 12 bases at J, with 12 bases between. DNA for the CDR3: TGTGCCAGCAGTTACTCAGACTACCGGCGGTACTTC. This translates into CASSYSDYRRYF.

CDR3 nucleotide sequence: TGTGCCAGCAGCTTGGGCCCTGAGAGCACAGATACGCAGTATTTT. It encodes CASSLGPESTDTQYF. The chain uses TRBV5-5 and TRBJ2-3; no clear D. Trimming stripped 0 bases from V and 0 bases from J, with 8 bases between. In germline, CDR1 is SGHKS, CDR2 YYEKEE (reference sequence). CDR3 size: 15 residues. The full variable domain, with the rest looked up from reference TRBV5-5 and TRBJ2-3, is DAGVTQSPTHLIKTRGQQVTLRCSPISGHKSVSWYQQVLGQGPQFIFQYYEKEERGRGNFPDRFSARQFPNYSSELNVNALLLGDSALYLCASSLGPESTDTQYFGPGTRLTVL.

This clonotype has only a few counts. This chain links TRBV18 with TRBJ2-1; D is possibly TRBD2 (5 bases). Trimming left V 8 bases short and J 0 bases short, with 14 bases between. Germline V CDR1 and CDR2: KGHSH, LQKENI. The CDR3 totals 15 residues. The CDR3 nucleotides read TGTGCCAGCGGACTTCGCGATCTCTCCTACAATGAGCAGTTCTTC. It encodes CASGLRDLSYNEQFF.

In the case of this clonotype: Relative to the germline gene, one junction end is altered; a read error may explain this. J is TRBJ2-7 and V is TRBV7-2; D ambiguous. The CDR3 totals 12 residues. Germline CDR1 reads SGHTA; CDR2 reads FQGNSA. The CDR3 loop reads CASSLELGRWDF. The CDR3 region has the DNA TGTGCCAGCAGCTTAGAATTGGGCAGATGGGACTTC.

There are many counts of this clonotype. The chain couples TRBV5-1 to TRBJ2-5, with 10 nucleotides matching TRBD2. CDR3 size: 17 residues. Trimming cost V 0 bases and J 0 bases; bases outside gene matches: 5. Germline-derived CDR1 and CDR2 are SGHRS and YFSETQ. The CDR3 region is CASSLAPAGGNQETQYF. DNA of the CDR3: TGCGCCAGCAGCTTGGCCCCAGCGGGGGGGAACCAAGAGACCCAGTACTTC.